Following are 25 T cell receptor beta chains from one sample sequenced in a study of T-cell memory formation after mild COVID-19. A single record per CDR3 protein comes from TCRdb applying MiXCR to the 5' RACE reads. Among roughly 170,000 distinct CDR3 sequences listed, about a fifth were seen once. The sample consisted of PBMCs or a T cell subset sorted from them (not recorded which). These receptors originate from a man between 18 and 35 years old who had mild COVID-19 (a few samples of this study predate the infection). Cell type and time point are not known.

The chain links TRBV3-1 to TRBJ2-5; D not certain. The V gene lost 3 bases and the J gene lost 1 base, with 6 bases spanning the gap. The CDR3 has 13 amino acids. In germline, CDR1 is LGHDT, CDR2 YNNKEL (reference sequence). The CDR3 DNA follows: TGTGCCAGCAGCCATACCCCCCAAGAGACCCAGTACTTC. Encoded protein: CASSHTPQETQYF.

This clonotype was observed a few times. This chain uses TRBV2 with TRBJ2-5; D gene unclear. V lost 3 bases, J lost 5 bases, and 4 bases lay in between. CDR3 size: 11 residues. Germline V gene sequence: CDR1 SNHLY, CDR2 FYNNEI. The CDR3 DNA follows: TGTGCCAGCAGTGATTGGGAGACCCAGTACTTC. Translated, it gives CASSDWETQYF.

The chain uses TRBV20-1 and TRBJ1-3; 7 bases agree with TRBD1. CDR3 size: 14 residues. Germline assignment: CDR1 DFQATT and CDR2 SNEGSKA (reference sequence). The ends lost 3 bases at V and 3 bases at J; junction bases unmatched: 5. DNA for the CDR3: TGCAGTGCTAGCAGGGGGTTGGGTGGAAACACCATATATTTT. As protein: CSASRGLGGNTIYF.

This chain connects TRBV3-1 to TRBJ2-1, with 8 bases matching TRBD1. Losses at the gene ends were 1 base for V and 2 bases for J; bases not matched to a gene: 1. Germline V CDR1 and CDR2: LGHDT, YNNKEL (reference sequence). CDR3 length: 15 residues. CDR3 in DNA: TGTGCCAGCAGCCAAGGACAGGGGACCTACAATGAGCAGTTCTTC. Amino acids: CASSQGQGTYNEQFF.

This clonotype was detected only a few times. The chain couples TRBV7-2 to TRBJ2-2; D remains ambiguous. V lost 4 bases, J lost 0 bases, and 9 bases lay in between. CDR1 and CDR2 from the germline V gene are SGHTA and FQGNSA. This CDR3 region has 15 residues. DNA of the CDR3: TGTGCCAGCAGCTCGCAAGTCGCGAACACCGGGGAGCTGTTTTTT. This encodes CASSSQVANTGELFF.

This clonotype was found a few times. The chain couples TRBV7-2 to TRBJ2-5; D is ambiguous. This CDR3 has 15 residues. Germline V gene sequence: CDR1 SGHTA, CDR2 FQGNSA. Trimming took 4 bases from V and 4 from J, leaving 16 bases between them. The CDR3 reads CASSSWAHYPETQYF. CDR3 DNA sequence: TGTGCCAGCAGCTCGTGGGCGCACTACCCAGAGACCCAGTACTTC.

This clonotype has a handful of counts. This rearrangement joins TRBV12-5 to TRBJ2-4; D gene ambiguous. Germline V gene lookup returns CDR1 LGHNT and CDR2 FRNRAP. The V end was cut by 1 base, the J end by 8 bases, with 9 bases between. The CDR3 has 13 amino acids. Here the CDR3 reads CASGLEQTDIQYF. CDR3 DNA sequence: TGTGCTAGTGGTTTGGAACAGACGGACATTCAGTACTTC.

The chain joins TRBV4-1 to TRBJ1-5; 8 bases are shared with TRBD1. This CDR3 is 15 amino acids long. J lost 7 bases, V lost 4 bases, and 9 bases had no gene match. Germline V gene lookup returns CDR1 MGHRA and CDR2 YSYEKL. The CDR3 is CASSLTQGAGQPQHF. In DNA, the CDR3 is TGCGCCAGCAGCCTAACCCAGGGGGCTGGGCAGCCCCAGCATTTT.

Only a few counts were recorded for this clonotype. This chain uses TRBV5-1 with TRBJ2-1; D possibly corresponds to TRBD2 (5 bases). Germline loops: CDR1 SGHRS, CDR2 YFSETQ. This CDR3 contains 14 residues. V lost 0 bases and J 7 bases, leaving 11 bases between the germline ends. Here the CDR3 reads CASSLAPGRNEQFF. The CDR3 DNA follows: TGCGCCAGCAGCTTGGCTCCGGGGAGAAATGAGCAGTTCTTC.

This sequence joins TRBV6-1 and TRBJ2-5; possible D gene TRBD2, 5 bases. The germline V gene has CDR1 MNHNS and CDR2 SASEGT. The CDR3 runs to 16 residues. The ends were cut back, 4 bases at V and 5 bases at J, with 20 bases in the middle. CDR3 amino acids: CASSAWRAMGWETQYF. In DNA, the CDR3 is TGTGCCAGCAGTGCTTGGCGGGCGATGGGATGGGAGACCCAGTACTTC.

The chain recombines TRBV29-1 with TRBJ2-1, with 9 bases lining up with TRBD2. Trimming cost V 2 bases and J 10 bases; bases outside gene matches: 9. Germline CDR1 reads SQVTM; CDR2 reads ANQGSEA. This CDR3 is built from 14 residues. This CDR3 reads CSVEIAGVYEEQFF. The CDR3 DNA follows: TGCAGCGTTGAAATAGCGGGGGTTTATGAGGAGCAGTTCTTC.

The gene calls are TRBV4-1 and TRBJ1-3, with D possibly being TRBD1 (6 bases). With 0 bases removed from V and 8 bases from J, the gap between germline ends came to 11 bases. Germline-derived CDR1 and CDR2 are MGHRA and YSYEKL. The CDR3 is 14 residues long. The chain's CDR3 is CASSQETGRYTIYF. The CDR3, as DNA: TGCGCCAGCAGCCAAGAAACAGGGAGGTACACCATATATTTT.

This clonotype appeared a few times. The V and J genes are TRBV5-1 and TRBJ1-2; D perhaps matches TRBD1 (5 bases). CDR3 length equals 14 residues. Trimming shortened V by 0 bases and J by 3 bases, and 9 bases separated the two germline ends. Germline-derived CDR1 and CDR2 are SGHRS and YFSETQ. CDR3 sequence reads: CASSLAGFDYGYTF. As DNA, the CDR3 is TGCGCCAGCAGCTTGGCAGGGTTCGACTATGGCTACACCTTC. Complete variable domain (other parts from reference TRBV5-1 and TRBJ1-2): KAGVTQTPRYLIKTRGQQVTLSCSPISGHRSVSWYQQTPGQGLQFLFEYFSETQRNKGNFPGRFSGRQFSNSRSEMNVSTLELGDSALYLCASSLAGFDYGYTFGSGTRLTVV.

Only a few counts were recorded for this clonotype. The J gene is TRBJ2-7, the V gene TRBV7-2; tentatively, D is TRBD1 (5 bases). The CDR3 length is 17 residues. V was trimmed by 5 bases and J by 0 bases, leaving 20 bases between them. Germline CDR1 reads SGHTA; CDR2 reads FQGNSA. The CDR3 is CASSTQGGQGDSYEQYF. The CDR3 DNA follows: TGTGCCAGCAGCACCCAAGGTGGCCAGGGTGACTCCTACGAGCAGTACTTC.

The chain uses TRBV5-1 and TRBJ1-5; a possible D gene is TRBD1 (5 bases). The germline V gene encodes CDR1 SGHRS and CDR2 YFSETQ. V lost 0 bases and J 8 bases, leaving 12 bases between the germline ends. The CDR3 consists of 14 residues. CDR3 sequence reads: CASSLAGREEPQHF. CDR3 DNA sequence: TGCGCCAGCAGCTTGGCAGGGAGGGAAGAGCCCCAGCATTTT.

The CDR3, as DNA: TGTGCCAGCAGTTTTAGGGGGAAGGCGGGAAACACTGAAGCTTTCTTT. Its translation: CASSFRGKAGNTEAFF. The chain employs TRBV28 and TRBJ1-1; a possible D gene is TRBD1 (6 bases). Trimming shortened V by 3 bases and J by 2 bases, and 16 bases separated the two germline ends. The CDR3 has 16 residues. The germline CDR1 and CDR2 sequences are MDHEN and SYDVKM. Combining the CDR3 with reference TRBV28 and TRBJ1-1 gives the whole variable domain DVKVTQSSRYLVKRTGEKVFLECVQDMDHENMFWYRQDPGLGLRLIYFSYDVKMKEKGDIPEGYSVSREKKERFSLILESASTNQTSMYLCASSFRGKAGNTEAFFGQGTRLTVV.

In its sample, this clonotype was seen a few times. The CDR3 reads CASSLEPQGYGYTF. DNA for the CDR3: TGCGCCAGCAGCTTGGAGCCACAAGGCTATGGCTACACCTTC. This rearrangement joins TRBV5-1 to TRBJ1-2; unclear D gene. V lost 0 bases and J 4 bases, leaving 10 bases between the germline ends. The CDR3 is made up of 14 amino acids. Germline-derived CDR1 and CDR2 are SGHRS and YFSETQ.

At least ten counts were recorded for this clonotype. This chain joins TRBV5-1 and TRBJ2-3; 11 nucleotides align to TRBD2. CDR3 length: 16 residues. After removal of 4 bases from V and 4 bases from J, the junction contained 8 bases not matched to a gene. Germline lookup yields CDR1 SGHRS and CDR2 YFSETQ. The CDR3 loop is CASSPGLAGLADTQYF. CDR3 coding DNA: TGCGCCAGCAGCCCCGGACTAGCGGGTCTTGCAGATACGCAGTATTTT.

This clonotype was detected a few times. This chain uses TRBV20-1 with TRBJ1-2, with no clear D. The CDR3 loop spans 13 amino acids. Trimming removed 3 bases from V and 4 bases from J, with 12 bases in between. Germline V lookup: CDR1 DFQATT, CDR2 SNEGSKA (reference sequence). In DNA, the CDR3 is TGCAGTGCTAGTGCCGGCCGGATCTATGGCTACACCTTC. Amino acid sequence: CSASAGRIYGYTF.

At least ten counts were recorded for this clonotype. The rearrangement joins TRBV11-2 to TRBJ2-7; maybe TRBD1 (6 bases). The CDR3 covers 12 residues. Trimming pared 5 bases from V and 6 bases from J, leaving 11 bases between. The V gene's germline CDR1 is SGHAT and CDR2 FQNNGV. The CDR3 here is CASSPDSLEQYV. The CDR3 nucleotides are TGTGCCAGCAGCCCGGACAGTCTCGAGCAGTACGTC.

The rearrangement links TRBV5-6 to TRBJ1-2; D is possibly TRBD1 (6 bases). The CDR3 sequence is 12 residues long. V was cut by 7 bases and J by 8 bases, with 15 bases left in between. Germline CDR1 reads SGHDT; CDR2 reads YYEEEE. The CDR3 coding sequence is TGTGCCAGCGACCTCAGGGGACGCGGCTACACCTTC. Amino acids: CASDLRGRGYTF.

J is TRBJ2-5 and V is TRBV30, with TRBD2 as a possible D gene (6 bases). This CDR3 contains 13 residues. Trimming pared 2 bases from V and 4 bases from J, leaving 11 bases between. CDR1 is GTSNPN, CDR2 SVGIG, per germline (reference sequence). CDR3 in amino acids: CAWSSGSGETQYF. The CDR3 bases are TGTGCCTGGAGTTCCGGGAGCGGAGAGACCCAGTACTTC.

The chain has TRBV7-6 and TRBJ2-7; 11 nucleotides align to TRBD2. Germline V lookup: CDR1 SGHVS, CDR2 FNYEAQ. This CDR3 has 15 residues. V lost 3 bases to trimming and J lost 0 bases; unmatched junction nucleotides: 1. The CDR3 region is CASSFLAGGSYEQYF. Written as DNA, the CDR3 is TGTGCCAGCAGCTTTCTAGCGGGGGGCTCCTACGAGCAGTACTTC.

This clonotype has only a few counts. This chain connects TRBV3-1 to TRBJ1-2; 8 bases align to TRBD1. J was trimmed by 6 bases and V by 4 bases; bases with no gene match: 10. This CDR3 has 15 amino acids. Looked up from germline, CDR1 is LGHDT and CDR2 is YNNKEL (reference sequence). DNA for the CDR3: TGTGCCAGCAGCCCGCAGGGGGCGCTGTATGATGGCTACACCTTC. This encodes CASSPQGALYDGYTF.

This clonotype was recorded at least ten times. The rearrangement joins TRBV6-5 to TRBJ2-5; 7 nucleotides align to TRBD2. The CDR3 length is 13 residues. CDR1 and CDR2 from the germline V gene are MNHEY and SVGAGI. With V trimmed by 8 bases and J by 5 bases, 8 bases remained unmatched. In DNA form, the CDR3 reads TGTGCCAGCGGTGTGGGGGGGGTGGAGACCCAGTACTTC. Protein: CASGVGGVETQYF.